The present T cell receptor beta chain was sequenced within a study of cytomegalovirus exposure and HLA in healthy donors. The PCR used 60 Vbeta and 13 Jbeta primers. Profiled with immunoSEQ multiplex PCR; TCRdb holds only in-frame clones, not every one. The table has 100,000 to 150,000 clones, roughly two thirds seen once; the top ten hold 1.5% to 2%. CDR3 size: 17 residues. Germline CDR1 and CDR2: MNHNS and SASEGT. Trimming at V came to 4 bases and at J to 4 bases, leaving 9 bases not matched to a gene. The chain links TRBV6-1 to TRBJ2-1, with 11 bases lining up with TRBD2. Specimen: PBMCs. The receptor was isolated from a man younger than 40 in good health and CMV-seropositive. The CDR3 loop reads CASSVGLAAALYNEQFF. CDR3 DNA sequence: TGTGCCAGCAGTGTGGGACTAGCGGCGGCGCTGTACAATGAGCAGTTCTTC.